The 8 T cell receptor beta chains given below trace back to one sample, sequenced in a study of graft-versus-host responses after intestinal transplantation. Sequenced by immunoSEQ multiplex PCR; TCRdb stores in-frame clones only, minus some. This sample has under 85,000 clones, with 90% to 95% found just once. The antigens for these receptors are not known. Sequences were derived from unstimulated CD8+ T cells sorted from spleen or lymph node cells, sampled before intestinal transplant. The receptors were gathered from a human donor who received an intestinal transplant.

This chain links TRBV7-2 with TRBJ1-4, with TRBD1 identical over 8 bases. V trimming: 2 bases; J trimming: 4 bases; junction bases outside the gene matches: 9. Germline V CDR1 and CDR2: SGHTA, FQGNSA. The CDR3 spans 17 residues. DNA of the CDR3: TGTGCCAGCAGCTTATATCCGGACAGGGCGTATAATGAAAAACTGTTTTTT. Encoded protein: CASSLYPDRAYNEKLFF.

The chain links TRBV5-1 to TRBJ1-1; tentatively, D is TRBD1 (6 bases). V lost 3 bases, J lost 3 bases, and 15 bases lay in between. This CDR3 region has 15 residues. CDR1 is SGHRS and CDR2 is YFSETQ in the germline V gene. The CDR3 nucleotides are TGCGCCAGCAGCTCTCTACAGGGACCTTACACTGAAGCTTTCTTT. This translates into CASSSLQGPYTEAFF.

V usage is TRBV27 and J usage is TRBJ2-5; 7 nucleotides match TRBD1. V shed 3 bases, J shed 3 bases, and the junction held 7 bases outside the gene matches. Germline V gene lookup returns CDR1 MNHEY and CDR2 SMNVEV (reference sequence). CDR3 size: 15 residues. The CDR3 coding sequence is TGTGCCAGCAGTTTCCTTGGACAGGCAGAAGAGACCCAGTACTTC. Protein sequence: CASSFLGQAEETQYF.

The CDR3 sequence is CASSTYRDRGGGGYTF. CDR3 nucleotide sequence: TGTGCCAGTAGTACTTACCGGGACAGGGGAGGAGGGGGCTACACCTTC. The chain employs TRBV19 and TRBJ1-2; 10 bases are shared with TRBD1. Germline V gene data show CDR1 as LNHDA and CDR2 as SQIVND (reference sequence). The ends lost 4 bases at V and 8 bases at J; junction bases unmatched: 13. The CDR3 extends over 16 amino acids.

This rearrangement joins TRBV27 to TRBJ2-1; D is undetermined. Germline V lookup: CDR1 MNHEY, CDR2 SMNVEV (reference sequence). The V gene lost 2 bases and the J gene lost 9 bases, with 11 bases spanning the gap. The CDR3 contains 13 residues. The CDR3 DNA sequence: TGTGCCAGCAGTTTAGGAGTGGTTGCTGAGCAGTTCTTC. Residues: CASSLGVVAEQFF.

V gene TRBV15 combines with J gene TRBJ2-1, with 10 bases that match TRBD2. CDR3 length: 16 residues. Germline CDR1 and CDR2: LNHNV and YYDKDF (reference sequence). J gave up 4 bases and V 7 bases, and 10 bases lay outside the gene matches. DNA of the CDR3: TGTGCCACCACCATCATCCGAGCGGGAGGGTACAATGAGCAGTTCTTC. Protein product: CATTIIRAGGYNEQFF. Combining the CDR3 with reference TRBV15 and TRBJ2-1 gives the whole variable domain DAMVIQNPRYQVTQFGKPVTLSCSQTLNHNVMYWYQQKSSQAPKLLFHYYDKDFNNEADTPDNFQSRRPNTSFCFLDIRSPGLGDTAMYLCATTIIRAGGYNEQFFGPGTRLTVL.

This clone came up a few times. Written as DNA, the CDR3 is TGCAGCGTTGAAGAGGGGAACTATGGCTACACCTTC. Protein sequence: CSVEEGNYGYTF. The chain recombines TRBV29-1 with TRBJ1-2; unclear D gene. V lost 0 bases to trimming and J lost 2 bases, with 4 bases between them. Per germline, CDR1 SQVTM and CDR2 ANQGSEA. The CDR3 covers 12 residues.

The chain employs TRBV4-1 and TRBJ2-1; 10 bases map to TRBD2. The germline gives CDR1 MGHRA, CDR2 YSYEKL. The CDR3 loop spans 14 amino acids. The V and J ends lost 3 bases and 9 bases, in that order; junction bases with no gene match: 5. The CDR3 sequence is CASSHSGGRVEQFF. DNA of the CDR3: TGCGCCAGCAGCCATAGCGGGGGGCGAGTTGAGCAGTTCTTC.